This TCR beta chain was sequenced during a study of Tregs in tolerant kidney transplant recipients (dated by TCRdb to 2018 to 2020). Some background on the complete study: Related donors were used in the transplants with nonmyeloablative bone marrow transplantation, and mixed chimerism was transient in the human trials. TCRbeta sequencing was used in the study to identify donor-specific regulatory T cells before combined kidney and bone marrow transplantation, and the identified cells were then tracked after transplant. Results and caveats for the whole study, not just this receptor: Biological reproducibility was not examined directly, but technical replication error appeared to be minimal. In tolerant patients, the expansion of donor-specific Tregs was greater than global Treg expansion, suggesting that the expansion was antigen-driven rather than nonspecific. Because the study included only a small number of patients, the results must be confirmed in larger populations and under other immunosuppression protocols. For some patients, the PCR primers changed as time went on, which meant samples from those patients could not be compared with one another at the nucleotide level. Expanding Tregs with activated donor B cells appeared to identify the most biologically relevant and donor-specific TCRbeta repertoire.

A word on this clone: Its target antigen remains unknown. Base quality data are lacking; no much larger clone is found one base away.

CDR1 and CDR2 are drawn from the germline V gene: LGHNA, YNFKEQ. Counted from cysteine to phenylalanine, this CDR3 has 16 amino acids. Only the CDR3 portion is preserved as DNA: 48 bases, with reading frame beginning at the first base. V loses 10 bases of germline sequence and J loses 1 base, and the interval between the two ends is 22 bases. Explained via the paper, the time point label denotes: blood sample drawn before combined kidney and bone marrow transplant. Unstimulated Tregs (CD4+CD25+CD127-), CD4+ non-Tregs (CD4+CD25-), CD4 and CD8 cells were FACS-sorted from thawed PBMCs. The patients were a few recipients of combined kidney and bone marrow transplants from the ITN036ST trial, and samples were available only from these trial subjects. Healthy control blood was processed to PBMCs with a Ficoll density gradient and then cryopreserved, whereas patient PBMCs were collected both before and after transplant.

For TCRbeta CDR3 sequencing, genomic DNA from the sorted cells was extracted using the QIAGEN DNeasy Blood and Tissue Kit. Through immunoSEQ, high-throughput TCRbeta CDR3 sequencing was done commercially, including PCR amplification with internal controls and bias correction. In the paper's pipeline: A unique productive TCRbeta sequence was defined by the CDR3 nucleotide sequence when primers matched, and otherwise by the CDR3 amino acid sequence together with the Vbeta and Jbeta genes. Sorting error was corrected by removing sequences shared between sorted populations at a frequency ratio of 2:1 or less, and the remaining shared sequences were assigned to the higher population. A sequence was defined as donor-reactive if the sequence was expanded at least 5-fold in CFSE-low cells compared with unstimulated cells and had a frequency of at least 0.01% in CFSE-low cells. Jensen-Shannon divergence calculated on the top 100 TCRbeta sequences ranked by frequency was used to measure repertoire divergence. When a sample had multiple sequencing runs, each run was corrected for sorting error separately and the runs were then pooled. In TCRdb, the immuneACCESS table is reduced to in-frame sequences with V and J assigned. These tables do not hold every clone; where another copy was compared, an unresolved V gene accounts for under half, and the others remain unexplained. The DNA gave D and trimming, while V, J and clone size come from that table. Across this sample there are about 73,000 clones, with roughly 98% seen only once. The ten biggest clones cover roughly 0.6% of the sample.

The TCR comes from a human donor who received a combined kidney and bone marrow transplant. This specimen was CD4+ T cells from blood, taken before the transplant. This receptor chain uses TRBV4-2 and TRBJ1-1, and possibly TRBD1, on 5 matching bases. The DNA sequence is given as TGTGCCACCAACCGGGCTGCAGGGCAACGGAACACTGAAGCTTTCTTT. The translation is CATNRAAGQRNTEAFF.